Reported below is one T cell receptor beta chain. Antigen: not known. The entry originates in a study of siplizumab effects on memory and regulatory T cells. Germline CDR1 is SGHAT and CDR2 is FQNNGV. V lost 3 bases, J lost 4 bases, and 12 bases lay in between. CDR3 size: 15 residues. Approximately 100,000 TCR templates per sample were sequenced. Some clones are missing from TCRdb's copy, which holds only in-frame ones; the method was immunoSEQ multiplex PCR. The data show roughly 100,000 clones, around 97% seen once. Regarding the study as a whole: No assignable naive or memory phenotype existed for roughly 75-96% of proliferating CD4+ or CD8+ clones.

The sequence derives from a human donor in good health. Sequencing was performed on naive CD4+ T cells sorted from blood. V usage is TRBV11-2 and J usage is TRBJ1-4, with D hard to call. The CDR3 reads CASSFDLGINEKLFF. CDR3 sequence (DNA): TGTGCCAGCAGCTTTGATCTAGGGATTAATGAAAAACTGTTTTTT.